A selection of T cell receptor beta chains follows, all from one sample in a study of shared clonotypes between healthy human individuals. Profiled with immunoSEQ multiplex PCR; TCRdb holds only in-frame clones, not every one. The sample has over 400,000 clones, 95% to 97% seen once. Sequencing was carried out using naive CD4+ T cells sorted from blood. The receptors were gathered from a woman aged 25 to 45 in good health. CDR3s include the opening cysteine and the closing phenylalanine or tryptophan. The D gene is left open where the match is weak.

j_call	d_call	v_call	cdr3_aa
TRBJ2-3	TRBD1	TRBV27	CASSSRRGRKTDTQYF
TRBJ2-3	NA	TRBV6-1	CASSEKRFGDTQYF
TRBJ2-7	NA	TRBV5-1	CASSLARDNYEQYF
TRBJ2-1	NA	TRBV21-1	CASSYPAQDNEQFF
TRBJ1-1	NA	TRBV19	CASRISGGGNGTFF
TRBJ2-7	TRBD2	TRBV30	CAWTSGTYEQYF
TRBJ1-2	NA	TRBV28	CASSSPTSLGGYTF
TRBJ2-7	NA	TRBV1	CTSSQDKAGPSYEQYF
TRBJ2-1	TRBD2	TRBV5-1	CASSPPDWAGDEQFF
TRBJ2-3	TRBD2	TRBV27	CAIRSGLAGGVDTQYF
NA	NA	TRBV2	CASSPKYEQYF
TRBJ1-5	NA	TRBV11-2	CASSDRLSDQPQHF
TRBJ2-5	TRBD1	TRBV28	CASSASGQPQETQYF
TRBJ1-2	NA	TRBV7-9	CASRLLSGTNYGYTF
TRBJ2-7	NA	TRBV28	CASSDGGSPYEQYF
TRBJ2-3	TRBD2	TRBV5-4	CASSRREGDADTQYF
TRBJ2-7	NA	TRBV11-1	CASSSSPMGGEQYF
TRBJ1-5	TRBD1	TRBV4-2	CASSQGGQEYQPQHF
TRBJ2-7	TRBD1	TRBV11-2	CASSRDRSEQYF
TRBJ2-1	TRBD2	TRBV7-9	CASSLSRSGGNEQFF
TRBJ2-7	NA	TRBV5-1	CASRESGRYEQYF
TRBJ2-2	NA	TRBV5-5	CASSLEFGELFF
TRBJ2-7	NA	TRBV28	CASSWRQDPRYEQYF
TRBJ2-1	NA	TRBV4-1	CASSMVQGWDEQFF
TRBJ1-2	NA	TRBV28	CATQAHSDGYTF
TRBJ1-1	NA	TRBV4-1	CASSQGGLGAFF
TRBJ2-1	TRBD2	TRBV29-1	CSVEVPSGYNEQFF
TRBJ2-1	TRBD2	TRBV5-1	CASSLELAGGQIIGEQFF
TRBJ2-5	TRBD2	TRBV28	CASSLAAGGPKTQYF
TRBJ2-1	NA	TRBV9	CASSVLSGSYNEQFF
TRBJ1-5	NA	TRBV30	CAWSVQTDGQPQHF
TRBJ1-5	TRBD1	TRBV6-6	CASRGQGYQPQHF
TRBJ2-5	TRBD1	TRBV19	CASSIPSGGQETQYF
TRBJ2-1	NA	TRBV5-1	CASTPEPGHLVGNEQFF
TRBJ2-7	NA	TRBV28	CASRYTGGSYEQYF
TRBJ2-2	NA	TRBV4-1	CASSLPGLDNTGELFF
TRBJ1-4	TRBD1	TRBV10-3	CAIRPITGGEKLFF
TRBJ2-1	TRBD1	TRBV10-3	CAIRELGGTGALHEQFF
TRBJ2-1	NA	TRBV10-2	CASTSKRATYNEQFF
TRBJ2-7	TRBD2	TRBV5-1	CASSLGAGGPDEQYF
TRBJ2-7	TRBD1	TRBV28	CASSLIGQGAEVQYF
TRBJ1-2	TRBD1	TRBV5-4	CASSYEGTGYGYTF
TRBJ2-5	NA	TRBV28	CASRMRNIQETQYF
NA	NA	TRBV6-5	CASRSDRSYEQYF
TRBJ1-5	NA	TRBV19	CASSIVGGSSNQPQHF
TRBJ2-1	TRBD2	TRBV7-8	CASSWGLAGVGEQFF
TRBJ2-3	TRBD1	TRBV28	CASRRQGADTQYF
TRBJ2-7	NA	TRBV6-8	CASRSYEQYF
TRBJ2-7	TRBD2	TRBV14	CASSQGLAGSSYEQYF
TRBJ2-1	NA	TRBV9	CASSATGTAYNEQFF
NA	TRBD1	TRBV4-1	CASSVRDRGFEQYF
TRBJ2-6	TRBD2	TRBV13	CASSLASGISGANVLTF
TRBJ2-3	TRBD2	TRBV4-1	CASSPPTSGRSTDTQYF
TRBJ2-2	TRBD2	TRBV6-6	CASSLTSGPNTGELFF
TRBJ1-2	NA	TRBV4-2	CASSREPRDPSDGYTF
TRBJ2-5	TRBD1	TRBV7-3	CASSRGQQETQYF
TRBJ1-5	NA	TRBV6-6	CATARVDQPQHF
TRBJ1-1	NA	TRBV28	CASGAGRAFF
TRBJ2-1	NA	TRBV27	CASKGSYNEQFF
TRBJ1-1	NA	TRBV5-1	CASSFRQGSGNTEAFF